This T cell receptor (beta chain) was identified in a study of cytomegalovirus exposure and HLA in healthy donors. The PCR used 60 Vbeta and 13 Jbeta primers. Here immunoSEQ multiplex PCR was the method, and the copy in TCRdb shows in-frame clones only, minus some. This sample's table has tens of thousands of clones. The V segment lost 0 bases and the J segment 5 bases; nucleotides outside the gene matches: 6. Germline loops: CDR1 MNHEY, CDR2 SVGAGI. This CDR3 is built from 15 residues. The sequencing input was PBMCs. The clonotype comes from a man aged 25-45 years in good health and CMV-seropositive. V usage is TRBV6-5 and J usage is TRBJ1-1; 7 bases map to TRBD1. The chain's CDR3 is CASSYSMTGYTEAFF. CDR3 sequence (DNA): TGTGCCAGCAGTTACTCCATGACAGGGTATACTGAAGCTTTCTTT.